The 24 T cell receptor beta chains presented below share a single source sample, sequenced in a study of chemoradiotherapy in HPV16-positive cancers. This table comes from immunoSEQ multiplex PCR, and its TCRdb copy is limited to in-frame clones, with some not included. The sample shows some 13,000 clones, around 85% of them seen only once. Collection took place from a patient who underwent chemoradiotherapy. Receptors were obtained from a human donor with HPV-associated anogenital cancer.

V is TRBV9 and J is TRBJ2-2, with D hard to call. Trimming pared 0 bases from V and 5 bases from J, leaving 11 bases between. Germline V CDR1 and CDR2: SGDLS, YYNGEE. The CDR3 length is 15 residues. DNA of the CDR3: TGTGCCAGCAGCGTAGGAGCCGCCGGGACCGGGGAGCTGTTTTTT. Protein sequence: CASSVGAAGTGELFF.

This clone was counted a single time. The rearrangement joins TRBV6-1 to TRBJ1-4; D is ambiguous. The CDR3 contains 14 residues. V dropped 2 bases and J dropped 6 bases, with 10 bases sitting between them. The germline V gene has CDR1 MNHNS and CDR2 SASEGT. In DNA, the CDR3 is TGTGCCAGCAGTGAATACGAGGAGGATGAAAAACTGTTTTTT. Translated, it gives CASSEYEEDEKLFF.

The J gene is TRBJ2-7, the V gene TRBV11-2; D uncertain. The CDR3 length is 14 residues. The V end was cut by 2 bases, the J end by 3 bases, with 11 bases between. Germline V gives CDR1 SGHAT, CDR2 FQNNGV. Here the CDR3 DNA reads TGTGCCAGCAGCTTAACTTTAAGGGTCTACGAGCAGTACTTC. Translated, it gives CASSLTLRVYEQYF.

The rearrangement links TRBV6-5 to TRBJ2-3, with TRBD1 identical over 8 bases. Germline CDR1 and CDR2: MNHEY and SVGAGI. This CDR3 is 16 amino acids long. The trim removed 0 bases at V and 1 base at J, leaving 3 bases unmatched. The CDR3 sequence is CASSYSTGDRTDTQYF. The CDR3 DNA reads as TGTGCCAGCAGTTACTCGACAGGGGACCGCACAGATACGCAGTATTTT.

This rearrangement joins TRBV5-1 to TRBJ1-1; 8 nucleotides line up with TRBD1. This CDR3 contains 15 residues. From germline, CDR1 is SGHRS and CDR2 YFSETQ. Unmatched junction bases numbered 6, after V lost 4 bases and J lost 1 base. The CDR3 bases are TGCGCCAGCAGCATAACAGGGGGAAGGAACACTGAAGCTTTCTTT. Translating gives CASSITGGRNTEAFF.

V and J are TRBV5-1 and TRBJ1-1; 7 bases fit TRBD1. The V and J ends lost 2 bases and 1 base, in that order; junction bases with no gene match: 2. The CDR3 is made up of 14 amino acids. Germline CDR1 and CDR2: SGHRS and YFSETQ. The chain's CDR3 is CASSFGTANTEAFF. Written as DNA, the CDR3 is TGCGCCAGCAGCTTTGGGACAGCGAACACTGAAGCTTTCTTT.

The chain recombines TRBV6-4 with TRBJ2-2; TRBD1 matches 9 bases. The germline gives CDR1 MRHNA, CDR2 SNTAGT. V dropped 4 bases and J dropped 5; count of bases not matched to a gene: 2. This CDR3 has 14 amino acids. The CDR3 DNA reads as TGTGCCAGCAGTGGGACAGGGGAAACCGGGGAGCTGTTTTTT. It translates to CASSGTGETGELFF.

This chain's CDR3 is CASRNTGQPAYEQYF. CDR3 in DNA: TGTGCCAGCAGAAATACGGGACAGCCGGCCTACGAGCAGTACTTC. The V call is TRBV2, the J call TRBJ2-7; 7 bases map to TRBD1. The CDR3 length is 15 residues. Per germline, CDR1 SNHLY and CDR2 FYNNEI. V lost 6 bases to trimming and J lost 2 bases; unmatched junction nucleotides: 10.

The chain couples TRBV7-3 to TRBJ2-3; D is possibly TRBD1 (5 bases). CDR1 and CDR2 from the germline V gene are SGHTA and FQGTGA. With 5 bases removed from V and 3 bases from J, the gap between germline ends came to 12 bases. The CDR3 is 14 residues long. The CDR3 DNA reads TGTGCCAGCAGCATCAGGGAACGGACAGATACGCAGTATTTT. It codes for CASSIRERTDTQYF. The entire variable domain, with the rest obtained from reference TRBV7-3 and TRBJ2-3, is as follows: GAGVSQTPSNKVTEKGKYVELRCDPISGHTALYWYRQSLGQGPEFLIYFQGTGAADDSGLPNDRFFAVRPEGSVSTLKIQRTERGDSAVYLCASSIRERTDTQYFGPGTRLTVL.

The V and J genes are TRBV19 and TRBJ1-5, with D possibly matching TRBD1 (5 bases). CDR3 length: 16 amino acids. V shed 1 base and J shed 1 base, with 11 bases lying between them. In germline, CDR1 is LNHDA, CDR2 SQIVND (reference sequence). In DNA, the CDR3 is TGTGCCAGTAGTATAGGTGTGGGGGGGAGCAATCAGCCCCAGCATTTT. Translation: CASSIGVGGSNQPQHF.

This clone was recorded once. This chain uses TRBV5-5 with TRBJ2-7; a possible D gene is TRBD2 (6 bases). Germline V gives CDR1 SGHKS, CDR2 YYEKEE (reference sequence). This CDR3 has 15 residues. V was trimmed by 0 bases and J by 5 bases, leaving 15 bases between them. DNA of the CDR3: TGTGCCAGCAGCTTGGGCGCGCTAGCGAGGGACGAGCAGTACTTC. This sequence encodes CASSLGALARDEQYF.

The chain carries TRBV7-3 and TRBJ2-2; 11 bases fit TRBD2. Looked up from germline, CDR1 is SGHTA and CDR2 is FQGTGA. The CDR3 has 17 residues. J gave up 2 bases and V 5 bases, and 7 bases lay outside the gene matches. The CDR3 is CASSRLAGGLNTGELFF. The CDR3 DNA follows: TGTGCCAGCAGCAGGCTAGCGGGGGGACTAAACACCGGGGAGCTGTTTTTT.

Concerning this clone itself: The same CDR3 can be traced to other DNA sequences in this sample. V usage is TRBV19 and J usage is TRBJ1-1; D not resolved. The CDR3 is 13 amino acids. V lost 2 bases to trimming and J lost 2 bases, with 6 bases between them. The germline gives CDR1 LNHDA, CDR2 SQIVND (reference sequence). The CDR3 protein is CASSIRVNTEAFF. The CDR3 region has the DNA TGTGCCAGTAGTATACGAGTAAACACTGAAGCTTTCTTT. Supplemented by reference TRBV19 and TRBJ1-1, the full variable domain reads DGGITQSPKYLFRKEGQNVTLSCEQNLNHDAMYWYRQDPGQGLRLIYYSQIVNDFQKGDIAEGYSVSREKKESFPLTVTSAQKNPTAFYLCASSIRVNTEAFFGQGTRLTVV.

The chain uses TRBV7-6 and TRBJ2-7; 9 positions agree with TRBD2. J gave up 4 bases and V 5 bases, and 9 bases lay outside the gene matches. Looked up from germline, CDR1 is SGHVS and CDR2 is FNYEAQ. The CDR3 contains 15 residues. The CDR3 nucleotides are TGTGCCAGCAGCCCAACCCAGCGGGGGGCGTACGAGCAGTACTTC. Translated: CASSPTQRGAYEQYF.

The gene calls are TRBV11-1 and TRBJ1-1, with D unresolved. Germline assignment: CDR1 SGHAT and CDR2 FQDESV (reference sequence). The ends were cut back, 5 bases at V and 9 bases at J, with 13 bases in the middle. CDR3 length: 12 residues. In nucleotides, the CDR3 is TGTGCCAGCAGCCCGGTCGGTCAGAAAGCTTTCTTT. Protein sequence: CASSPVGQKAFF.

This clone was seen once. V gene TRBV6-6 combines with J gene TRBJ2-5; TRBD2 agrees at 11 bases. CDR3 length: 16 residues. Germline values: CDR1 MNHNY, CDR2 SVGAGI (reference sequence). V lost 4 bases to trimming and J lost 5 bases; unmatched junction nucleotides: 9. The CDR3 nucleotides are TGTGCCAGCAGTTCGCTAGCGGGGGGTTCCGGGGAGACCCAGTACTTC. This gives the protein CASSSLAGGSGETQYF.

This chain joins TRBV5-6 and TRBJ1-4, with D tentatively TRBD1 (5 bases). CDR3 length: 16 amino acids. Trimming took off 1 base at V and 0 bases at J, with 10 bases between the two ends. Per germline, CDR1 SGHDT and CDR2 YYEEEE. This chain's CDR3 is CASSLYVTATNEKLFF. In nucleotides, the CDR3 is TGTGCCAGCAGCTTGTATGTGACAGCAACTAATGAAAAACTGTTTTTT.

V gene TRBV25-1 combines with J gene TRBJ2-5; D remains unclear. The J call may be faulty, since TRBJ2-7 better matches the DNA end. From germline, CDR1 is MGHDK and CDR2 SYGVNS. The CDR3 extends over 13 amino acids. This CDR3 reads CASSEQEPYEQYF. In nucleotides, the CDR3 is TGTGCCAGCAGTGAGCAGGAGCCCTACGAGCAGTACTTC.

This chain joins TRBV21-1 and TRBJ1-6; the table's D call TRBD1 went unverified against the DNA. TRBV21-1 is recorded as a pseudogene. CDR3 size: 16 residues. Here the CDR3 DNA reads TGTGCCAGCAGCATAAGCTGTGGGCAGGGATATTCACCCCTCCACTTT. This encodes CASSISCGQGYSPLHF.

J is TRBJ2-7 and V is TRBV5-5; D is perhaps TRBD1 or TRBD2 (6 bases each). This CDR3 spans 18 amino acids. Trimming took 3 bases from V and 1 from J, leaving 23 bases between them. The germline V gene encodes CDR1 SGHKS and CDR2 YYEKEE (reference sequence). This CDR3 reads CASSSDSQGRGESYEQYF. The CDR3 DNA is TGTGCCAGCAGCTCGGACAGCCAGGGGCGCGGGGAGTCCTACGAGCAGTACTTC. Looking up the rest from reference TRBV5-5 and TRBJ2-7 gives the full variable domain: DAGVTQSPTHLIKTRGQQVTLRCSPISGHKSVSWYQQVLGQGPQFIFQYYEKEERGRGNFPDRFSARQFPNYSSELNVNALLLGDSALYLCASSSDSQGRGESYEQYFGPGTRLTVT.

This sequence joins TRBV2 and TRBJ1-1; D gene uncertain. From germline, CDR1 is SNHLY and CDR2 FYNNEI. The CDR3 consists of 14 residues. The V end was cut by 5 bases, the J end by 3 bases, with 13 bases between. The CDR3, as DNA: TGTGCCAGCAGTCTTCTACGGGGAGACACTGAAGCTTTCTTT. It translates to CASSLLRGDTEAFF.

This clone was detected a few times. The chain couples TRBV6-1 to TRBJ2-7, with D tentatively TRBD1 (5 bases). The V gene's germline CDR1 is MNHNS and CDR2 SASEGT. The CDR3 is made up of 15 amino acids. V gave up 3 bases and J gave up 4 bases, with 16 bases separating them. CDR3 nucleotides: TGTGCCAGCAGTGAGGGGCAGCCCTCAAATTACGAGCAGTACTTC. It yields the protein CASSEGQPSNYEQYF.

The chain combines TRBV4-2 with TRBJ2-1; 10 bases agree with TRBD1. The J segment lost 8 bases and the V segment lost 4 bases, leaving 5 bases of the junction unmatched. The germline V gene has CDR1 LGHNA and CDR2 YNFKEQ. The CDR3 has 14 residues. The CDR3 loop reads CASSPGQGVDEQFF. The CDR3 DNA reads as TGTGCCAGCAGCCCAGGACAGGGGGTTGATGAGCAGTTCTTC.

This chain uses TRBV5-1 with TRBJ2-5, with D hard to call. The CDR3 runs 16 residues. Per germline, CDR1 SGHRS and CDR2 YFSETQ. V lost 1 base and J 0 bases, leaving 13 bases between the germline ends. CDR3 amino acids: CASSLMAVPNQETQYF. The CDR3 bases are TGCGCCAGCAGCTTGATGGCGGTGCCAAACCAAGAGACCCAGTACTTC. The full variable domain, in which reference TRBV5-1 and TRBJ2-5 provide the parts outside the CDR3, is KAGVTQTPRYLIKTRGQQVTLSCSPISGHRSVSWYQQTPGQGLQFLFEYFSETQRNKGNFPGRFSGRQFSNSRSEMNVSTLELGDSALYLCASSLMAVPNQETQYFGPGTRLLVL.